This passage covers 26 T cell receptor beta chains from one sample sequenced in a study of blood T cell repertoires in COVID-19. Sequencing was performed with immunoSEQ multiplex PCR; in TCRdb, only in-frame clones are kept and a portion is missing. In the table there are about 130,000 clones, 75% to 85% of which are singletons. The sample consisted of peripheral blood. The receptors come from a man in his forties or fifties with active or convalescent COVID-19.

The gene calls are TRBV29-1 and TRBJ2-7; 7 bases map to TRBD1. V was clipped by 3 bases and J by 5 bases; unmatched bases: 4. CDR1 and CDR2 (germline): SQVTM, ANQGSEA. This CDR3 is built from 12 residues. The CDR3 loop is CSVETGTHEQYF. The CDR3 nucleotides are TGCAGCGTTGAGACAGGGACCCACGAGCAGTACTTC.

The chain links TRBV3-1 (or the pseudogene TRBV3-2) to TRBJ2-1; 10 bases fit TRBD2. The CDR3 extends over 16 amino acids. V was clipped by 1 base and J by 8 bases; unmatched bases: 8. The germline V gene encodes CDR1 LGHDT and CDR2 YNNKEL (reference sequence). CDR3 region: CASSQGSGGAWDEQFF. The CDR3 nucleotides read TGTGCCAGCAGCCAAGGGAGCGGGGGGGCTTGGGATGAGCAGTTCTTC.

This chain links TRBV24-1 with TRBJ2-2, with 7 bases aligning to TRBD1. The CDR3 has 17 amino acids. V lost 1 base, J lost 0 bases, and 4 bases stayed unmatched. Germline V lookup: CDR1 KGHDR, CDR2 SFDVKD. CDR3 DNA sequence: TGTGCCACCAGTGATTTCCTCGGGACAGCGAACACCGGGGAGCTGTTTTTT. This encodes CATSDFLGTANTGELFF.

The chain has TRBV18 and TRBJ2-7; D might be TRBD2 (6 bases). This CDR3 has 15 residues. V dropped 0 bases and J dropped 3 bases, with 12 bases sitting between them. CDR1 is KGHSH and CDR2 is LQKENI in the germline V gene. DNA for the CDR3: TGTGCCAGCTCACCACCGGAGGGGCACGTCTACGAGCAGTACTTC. Translating it yields CASSPPEGHVYEQYF.

The chain couples TRBV5-1 to TRBJ2-5; 7 bases line up with TRBD1. CDR3 length: 19 residues. The ends lost 0 bases at V and 1 base at J; junction bases unmatched: 15. Per germline, CDR1 SGHRS and CDR2 YFSETQ. The CDR3 DNA sequence: TGCGCCAGCAGCTTGGGGGCCCAGACAGGGTCCAGTACCCAAGAGACCCAGTACTTC. As protein: CASSLGAQTGSSTQETQYF.

The V and J genes are TRBV10-3 and TRBJ2-3; 9 bases map to TRBD2. The CDR3 has 14 amino acids. Per the germline V gene, CDR1 is ENHRY and CDR2 is SYGVKD. V shed 4 bases and J 4 bases; nucleotides not matched to a gene: 3. CDR3 in amino acids: CAISVAGVADTQYF. In DNA, the CDR3 is TGTGCCATCAGTGTAGCGGGAGTCGCAGATACGCAGTATTTT.

The sample holds one count of this clone. J is TRBJ1-2 and V is TRBV28; unclear D gene. Trimming took off 8 bases at V and 4 bases at J, with 11 bases between the two ends. This CDR3 has 12 amino acids. CDR1 MDHEN and CDR2 SYDVKM come from the germline V gene. The DNA of the CDR3 is TGTGCCAGCGCCTACTTTAGCTATGGCTACACCTTC. It is translated as CASAYFSYGYTF.

This clone occurred a few times. V is TRBV19 and J is TRBJ1-5, with D possibly being TRBD1 (5 bases). Germline V lookup: CDR1 LNHDA, CDR2 SQIVND (reference sequence). This CDR3 is built from 13 residues. V lost 7 bases and J lost 5, with 12 bases in between. This CDR3 reads CASTPDRYQPQHF. DNA for the CDR3: TGTGCCAGTACCCCTGACAGATATCAGCCCCAGCATTTT.

This clone was seen a handful of times. This chain joins TRBV6-4 and TRBJ1-1, with no clear D. With 4 bases removed from V and 1 base from J, the gap between germline ends came to 7 bases. Germline V gene data show CDR1 as MRHNA and CDR2 as SNTAGT. The CDR3 is made up of 13 amino acids. This CDR3 reads CASSAGENTEAFF. CDR3 DNA: TGTGCCAGCAGTGCCGGGGAGAACACTGAAGCTTTCTTT.

This clone was seen at least ten times. The V and J genes are TRBV4-2 and TRBJ1-6; D is unclear. V was pared by 4 bases and J by 9 bases, with 13 bases between. CDR3 length equals 14 residues. The germline V gene has CDR1 LGHNA and CDR2 YNFKEQ. The CDR3 bases are TGTGCCAGCAGCCGAGACATCGGTCGTTCACCCCTCCACTTT. The encoded protein is CASSRDIGRSPLHF.

J is TRBJ2-7 and V is TRBV2; TRBD2 might be the D (5 bases). With 7 bases removed from V and 4 bases from J, the gap between germline ends came to 11 bases. This CDR3 region has 12 residues. Germline assignment: CDR1 SNHLY and CDR2 FYNNEI. CDR3 residues: CASTLLDYEQYF. The CDR3 DNA reads as TGTGCCAGCACTTTACTAGATTACGAGCAGTACTTC.

This clone has just a few counts. The CDR3 here is CAIRLERAAGTDTQYF. The CDR3, as DNA: TGTGCCATCAGACTCGAGAGGGCGGCAGGCACAGATACGCAGTATTTT. The chain employs TRBV10-3 and TRBJ2-3, with a possible D match to TRBD2 (5 bases). This CDR3 is built from 16 residues. Germline V lookup: CDR1 ENHRY, CDR2 SYGVKD. V was trimmed by 6 bases and J by 1 base, leaving 17 bases between them.

CDR3 DNA sequence: TGTGCCAGCAGCTTCACTTTCTACGAGCAGTACTTC. It specifies CASSFTFYEQYF. This chain links TRBV5-5 with TRBJ2-7; D is unclear. This CDR3 spans 12 amino acids. Trimming removed 2 bases from V and 3 bases from J, with 6 bases in between. Germline assignment: CDR1 SGHKS and CDR2 YYEKEE (reference sequence).

This clone turned up a few times. The chain employs TRBV28 and TRBJ1-5; 7 nucleotides match TRBD1. Germline CDR1 and CDR2: MDHEN and SYDVKM. J lost 10 bases, V lost 3 bases, and 9 bases had no gene match. The length of the CDR3 is 14 residues. The chain's CDR3 is CASSLTGSPKPQHF. CDR3 bases: TGTGCCAGCAGTTTGACAGGGTCCCCTAAACCCCAGCATTTT.

V usage is TRBV21-1 and J usage is TRBJ2-3; TRBD2 is the table's D call and was not checked against the DNA. TRBV21-1 is assigned pseudogene status. The CDR3 has 13 residues. The chain's CDR3 is CASSKVSTDTQYF. In DNA form, the CDR3 reads TGTGCCAGCAGCAAAGTAAGCACAGATACGCAGTATTTT.

The J gene is TRBJ1-6, the V gene TRBV13; 8 nucleotides align to TRBD1. V dropped 5 bases and J dropped 7; count of bases not matched to a gene: 16. The CDR3 is 18 residues long. Per the germline V gene, CDR1 is PRHDT and CDR2 is FYEKMQ (reference sequence). In DNA form, the CDR3 reads TGTGCCAGCAGCCCAATCACTTGGGACAGGAAAAGAAATTCACCCCTCCACTTT. This translates into CASSPITWDRKRNSPLHF.

This clone came up a few times. This chain joins TRBV6-2 or TRBV6-3 and TRBJ2-7; D remains ambiguous. V was shortened by 0 bases and J by 1 base, with 7 bases between the two germline ends. From germline, CDR1 is MNHEY and CDR2 SVGEGT. CDR3 size: 14 residues. As DNA, the CDR3 is TGTGCCAGCAGTTACTCGCACGGTTCCTACGAGCAGTACTTC. It codes for CASSYSHGSYEQYF.

The gene calls are TRBV19 and TRBJ1-5; tentatively, D is TRBD1 (5 bases). The CDR3 is 18 residues long. Germline CDR1 reads LNHDA; CDR2 reads SQIVND (reference sequence). V was clipped by 3 bases and J by 2 bases, with 20 bases between them. The CDR3 DNA follows: TGTGCCAGTAGTATTTTAGGTGGGGCCCAAGGTGGCAATCAGCCCCAGCATTTT. This gives the protein CASSILGGAQGGNQPQHF.

The V call is TRBV7-2, the J call TRBJ1-4; TRBD1 might be the D (6 bases). The CDR3 is 15 amino acids. V was pared by 1 base and J by 1 base, with 7 bases between. Germline CDR1 SGHTA, CDR2 FQGNSA. The CDR3 coding sequence is TGTGCCAGCAGCTTAGAACAGGGAACTAATGAAAAACTGTTTTTT. Protein product: CASSLEQGTNEKLFF.

The rearrangement links TRBV7-9 to TRBJ1-4; D gene ambiguous. The germline V and J ends were trimmed by 2 bases and 8 bases, with 15 bases remaining between them. Germline CDR1 and CDR2: SEHNR and FQNEAQ (reference sequence). The CDR3 contains 15 residues. This CDR3 is CASSLYRPIQEKLFF. The DNA of the CDR3 is TGTGCCAGCAGCTTATATCGGCCTATACAGGAAAAACTGTTTTTT.

The genes are TRBV9 and TRBJ2-1, with 11 bases identical to TRBD2. The CDR3 spans 16 residues. CDR1 and CDR2 from the germline V gene are SGDLS and YYNGEE. The ends lost 4 bases at V and 0 bases at J; junction bases unmatched: 3. CDR3 region: CASSPLAGGSYNEQFF. The CDR3, as DNA: TGTGCCAGCAGCCCGCTAGCGGGAGGCTCCTACAATGAGCAGTTCTTC.

The rearrangement joins TRBV18 to TRBJ2-4; 8 bases agree with TRBD1. The CDR3 length is 14 residues. Trimming removed 3 bases from V and 8 bases from J; junction bases left unmatched: 6. Per the germline V gene, CDR1 is KGHSH and CDR2 is LQKENI. The DNA of the CDR3 is TGTGCCAGCTCACCCGGACAGGGTCATCACATTCAGTACTTC. Amino acid sequence: CASSPGQGHHIQYF.

This sequence joins TRBV29-1 and TRBJ1-6, with 12 bases lining up with TRBD1. The CDR3 length is 17 residues. Per the germline V gene, CDR1 is SQVTM and CDR2 is ANQGSEA. Trimming cost V 5 bases and J 5 bases; bases outside gene matches: 10. The CDR3 loop reads CSVQGTGGAVNNSPLHF. In DNA form, the CDR3 reads TGCAGCGTTCAAGGGACAGGGGGCGCGGTAAATAATTCACCCCTCCACTTT.

The chain uses TRBV21-1 and TRBJ2-3; the table assigns TRBD2, which was not confirmed against the DNA. TRBV21-1 represents a pseudogene. The length of the CDR3 is 13 residues. Here the CDR3 DNA reads TGTGCCATCCTAACCGGAGGCTCAGATACGCAGTATTTT. As protein: CAILTGGSDTQYF.

This clone was seen more than once but under ten times. The rearrangement joins TRBV7-9 to TRBJ2-3; D gene ambiguous. From germline, CDR1 is SEHNR and CDR2 FQNEAQ (reference sequence). V lost 4 bases and J 3 bases, leaving 5 bases between the germline ends. The CDR3 has 12 amino acids. CDR3 protein: CASSSLTDTQYF. The CDR3 bases are TGTGCCAGCAGCTCTCTAACAGATACGCAGTATTTT.

The chain uses TRBV7-3 and TRBJ2-1; no clear D gene. V was pared by 2 bases and J by 6 bases, with 8 bases between. CDR3 length equals 13 residues. Germline V lookup: CDR1 SGHTA, CDR2 FQGTGA. This CDR3 reads CASSLGYSNEQFF. CDR3 DNA: TGTGCCAGCAGCTTAGGTTACAGCAATGAGCAGTTCTTC.